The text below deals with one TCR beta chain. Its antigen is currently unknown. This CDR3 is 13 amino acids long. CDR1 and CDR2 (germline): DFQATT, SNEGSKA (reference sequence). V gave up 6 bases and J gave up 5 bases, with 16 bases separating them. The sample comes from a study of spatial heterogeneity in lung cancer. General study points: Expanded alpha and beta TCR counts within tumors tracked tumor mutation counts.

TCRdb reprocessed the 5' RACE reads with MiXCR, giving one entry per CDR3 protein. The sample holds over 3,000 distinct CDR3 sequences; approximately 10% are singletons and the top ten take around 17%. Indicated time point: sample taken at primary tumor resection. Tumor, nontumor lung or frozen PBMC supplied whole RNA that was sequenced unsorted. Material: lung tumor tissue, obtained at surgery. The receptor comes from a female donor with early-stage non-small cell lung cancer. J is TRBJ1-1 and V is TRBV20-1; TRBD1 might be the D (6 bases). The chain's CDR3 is CSATNQGTTEAFF. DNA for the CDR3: TGCAGTGCAACGAACCAGGGGACGACTGAAGCTTTCTTT.